The T cell receptor (beta chain) under discussion was sequenced for a study of vaccination effects on CD4 cells after COVID-19. The method was immunoSEQ multiplex PCR; TCRdb's version includes in-frame clones alone and lacks a portion of them. Here the sample spans approximately 30,000 clones, around 75% being singletons. V lost 6 bases, J lost 4 bases, and 15 bases lay in between. Germline V gene data show CDR1 as MNHNY and CDR2 as SVGAGI (reference sequence). This CDR3 contains 14 residues. Findings and caveats of the study: Infection-derived and vaccine-derived clones contracted markedly late after vaccination. Researchers report that only 1 of 255 vaccine-induced clones in healthy vaccinees cross-reacted with common cold coronaviruses.

Viral peptide pools were used in the ViraFEST assay to expand antigen-specific CD4+ T cells, and sequencing came afterward. Researchers isolated CD4+ T cells once about 11 days of culture had elapsed. Testing of the vaccine recipients showed negative nucleocapsid antibodies and no prior SARS-CoV-2 infection. Details on this clone: Its matching antigen is unknown.

The sample here was CD4+ T cells from PBMCs cultured with SARS-CoV-2 spike peptides, taken before COVID-19 vaccination. The receptor was derived from a human donor who received a COVID-19 vaccine. The V and J genes are TRBV6-6 and TRBJ1-2; D possibly corresponds to TRBD1 (5 bases). CDR3 bases: TGTGCCAGCAGCCGCCTTTCAGGGAGCTATGGCTACACCTTC. It encodes CASSRLSGSYGYTF.